This T cell receptor beta chain originates from a study of T cells in Graves' hyperthyroidism and ophthalmopathy. Study-level results: Blood held most thyroid clonotypes expanded above 0.001 frequency.

With regard to this clonotype: Its target is unknown.

It was uncontrolled infection, other autoimmune disease, pregnancy or lactation that excluded patients. RNA transcripts were the template for amplifying TCR beta CDR3 regions. In the first-round RT-PCR of the TCR CDR3, the HTBI primer set was used. TCRdb reprocessed the multiplex PCR reads with MiXCR, giving one entry per CDR3 protein. Here the sample spans about 640,000 distinct CDR3 sequences, roughly 20% being singletons. V lost 2 bases, J lost 1 base, and 11 bases lay in between. Looked up from germline, CDR1 is GTSNPN and CDR2 is SVGIG (reference sequence). The CDR3 consists of 15 residues. Sample: blood. This sequence joins TRBV30 and TRBJ2-2; D is undetermined. This clonotype was sampled from a young man with Graves' ophthalmopathy. Here the CDR3 DNA reads TGTGCCTGGAGTTCAGGCCACGAGAACACCGGGGAGCTGTTTTTT. It codes for CAWSSGHENTGELFF.